This T cell receptor (beta chain) was sequenced for a study of blood T cell repertoires in COVID-19. Germline CDR1 and CDR2: SEHNR and FQNEAQ (reference sequence). This CDR3 has 14 amino acids. Trimming stripped 8 bases from V and 0 bases from J, with 10 bases between. Using immunoSEQ multiplex PCR, the repertoire was profiled, and TCRdb retains in-frame clones only, with some absent. This sample has some 200,000 clones, with 85% to 90% found just once. This chain connects TRBV7-9 to TRBJ1-4; D not certain. Sequenced sample: peripheral blood. The origin of this receptor is a man aged 40-55 years with active or convalescent COVID-19. This CDR3 reads CASHGFATNEKLFF. The CDR3 nucleotides read TGTGCCAGCCACGGTTTCGCAACTAATGAAAAACTGTTTTTT.